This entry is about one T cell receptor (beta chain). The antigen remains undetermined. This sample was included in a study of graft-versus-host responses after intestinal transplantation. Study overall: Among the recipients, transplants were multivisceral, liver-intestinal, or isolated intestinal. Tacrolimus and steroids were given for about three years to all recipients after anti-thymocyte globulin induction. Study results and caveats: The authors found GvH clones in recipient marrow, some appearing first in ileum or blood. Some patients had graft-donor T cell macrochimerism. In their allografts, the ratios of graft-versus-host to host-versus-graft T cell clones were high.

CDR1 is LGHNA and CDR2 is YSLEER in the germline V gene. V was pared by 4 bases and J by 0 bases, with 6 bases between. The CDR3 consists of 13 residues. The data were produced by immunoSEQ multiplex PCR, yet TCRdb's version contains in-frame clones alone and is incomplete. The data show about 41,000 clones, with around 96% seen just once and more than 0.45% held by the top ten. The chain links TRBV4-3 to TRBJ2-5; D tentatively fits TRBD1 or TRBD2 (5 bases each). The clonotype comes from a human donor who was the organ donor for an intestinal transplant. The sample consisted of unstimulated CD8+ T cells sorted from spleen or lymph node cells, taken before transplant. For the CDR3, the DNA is TGCGCCAGCAGCCCGGGACACCAAGAGACCCAGTACTTC. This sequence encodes CASSPGHQETQYF.